This T cell receptor beta chain was sequenced during a study of shared clonotypes between healthy human individuals. Overall study: CD8 memory received one plate per donor, CD8 naive two, CD4 memory three and CD4 naive three.

Data came from immunoSEQ multiplex PCR; TCRdb stores just in-frame clones and leaves some out. The data contain about 2.3 million clones, 85% to 95% of them singletons. This CDR3 comprises 16 residues. All donors qualified as healthy HIV-negative adults and had experienced no recent acute infections or vaccinations. The chain carries TRBV21-1 and TRBJ1-2. TRBV21-1 is a documented pseudogene. This clonotype was sampled from a man younger than 35 in good health. Some clones in this sample may be carry-over from other donors' samples. The sequenced sample was naive CD4+ T cells from PBMCs. Described subset: CD45RA+ positively selected. CDR3 protein: CASSKAGASDNYGYTF. The CDR3 DNA reads TGTGCCAGCAGCAAAGCGGGTGCATCAGACAACTATGGCTACACCTTC.